This T cell receptor beta chain was retrieved from a study of control samples from healthy donors and cancer patients. The table came from immunoSEQ multiplex PCR; TCRdb's copy has only in-frame clones and leaves some out. The data show about 79,000 clones, with roughly 93% seen just once and over 0.95% held by the top ten. This CDR3 has 15 amino acids. Germline V gene data show CDR1 as LNHDA and CDR2 as SQIVND (reference sequence). V was cut by 10 bases and J by 4 bases, with 19 bases left in between. The sequence derives from a woman aged 40 to 50 with lung cancer. The sample was PBMCs. V usage is TRBV19 and J usage is TRBJ2-2; D is undetermined. The CDR3 DNA sequence: TGTGCCACCGAAACCGGACGGCTACTCACCGGGGAGCTGTTTTTT. This codes for CATETGRLLTGELFF.